Included here is one TCR beta chain sequence, with context. Building of the TCR beta libraries involved iRepertoire HTBI primers and Arm-PCR of CDR3 regions. TCRdb reanalysed the multiplex PCR reads using MiXCR and keeps one entry per CDR3 protein. The table includes about 620,000 distinct CDR3 sequences, less than 20% detected once. These data are taken from a study of regulatory T cells in long-lasting Graves disease. Regarding time point: newly diagnosed GD, antithyroid drugs for less than 3 months. Following extraction of RNA from PBMCs, that RNA was used to make the TCR library. Germline CDR1 is LNHDA and CDR2 is SQIVND (reference sequence). V lost 3 bases, J lost 6 bases, and 8 bases lay in between. This CDR3 has 12 residues. The same data also went into a second study, on T cells in Graves' hyperthyroidism and ophthalmopathy. That source reports: The authors' 13 V-J model separated ophthalmopathy from stable hyperthyroidism.

This sequence originates from a woman aged 25 to 45 with Graves disease. The chain is built from TRBV19 and TRBJ1-1; D uncertain. The specimen was peripheral blood mononuclear cells (PBMCs), collected at new diagnosis, from a patient treated with antithyroid drugs. CDR3 DNA sequence: TGTGCCAGTAGTATGAGGGCGGCTGAAGCTTTCTTT. Translation gives CASSMRAAEAFF.